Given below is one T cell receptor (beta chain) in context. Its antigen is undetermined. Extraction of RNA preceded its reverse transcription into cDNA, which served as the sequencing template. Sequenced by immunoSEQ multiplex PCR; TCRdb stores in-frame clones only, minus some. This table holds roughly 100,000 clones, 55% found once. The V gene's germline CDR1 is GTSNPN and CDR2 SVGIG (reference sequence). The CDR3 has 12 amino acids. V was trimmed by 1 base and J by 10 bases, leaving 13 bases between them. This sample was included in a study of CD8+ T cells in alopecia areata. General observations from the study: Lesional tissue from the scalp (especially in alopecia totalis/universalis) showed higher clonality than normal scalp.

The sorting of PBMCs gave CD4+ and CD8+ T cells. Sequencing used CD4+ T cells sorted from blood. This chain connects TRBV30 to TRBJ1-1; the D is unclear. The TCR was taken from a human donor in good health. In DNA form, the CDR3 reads TGTGCCTGGAGTGCAGCGGAAAGGTCAGCTTTCTTT. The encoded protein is CAWSAAERSAFF.